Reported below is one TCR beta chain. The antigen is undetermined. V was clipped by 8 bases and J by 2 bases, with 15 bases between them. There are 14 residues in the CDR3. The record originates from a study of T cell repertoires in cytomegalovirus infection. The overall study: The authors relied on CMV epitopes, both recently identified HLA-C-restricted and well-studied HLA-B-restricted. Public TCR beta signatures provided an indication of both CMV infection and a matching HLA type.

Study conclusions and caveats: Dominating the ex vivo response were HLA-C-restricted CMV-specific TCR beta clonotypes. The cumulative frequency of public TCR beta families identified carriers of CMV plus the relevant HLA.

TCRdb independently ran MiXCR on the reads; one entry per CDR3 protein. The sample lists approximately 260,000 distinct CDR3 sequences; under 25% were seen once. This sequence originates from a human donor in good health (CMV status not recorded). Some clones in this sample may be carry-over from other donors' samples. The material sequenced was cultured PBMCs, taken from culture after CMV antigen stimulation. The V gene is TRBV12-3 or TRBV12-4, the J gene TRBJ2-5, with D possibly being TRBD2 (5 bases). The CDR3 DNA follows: TGTGCCAGCGGGCGGGTGGTCGATCAAGAGACCCAGTACTTC. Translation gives CASGRVVDQETQYF.